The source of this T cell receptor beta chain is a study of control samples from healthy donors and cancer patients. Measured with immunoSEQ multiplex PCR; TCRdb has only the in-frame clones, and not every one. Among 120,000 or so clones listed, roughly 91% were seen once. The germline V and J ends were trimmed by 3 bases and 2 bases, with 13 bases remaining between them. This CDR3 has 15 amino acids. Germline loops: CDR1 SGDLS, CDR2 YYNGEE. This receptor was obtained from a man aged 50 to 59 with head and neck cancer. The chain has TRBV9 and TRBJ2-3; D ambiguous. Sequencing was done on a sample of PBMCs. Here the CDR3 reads CASSASGHTTDTQYF. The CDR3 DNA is TGTGCCAGCAGCGCCTCCGGCCATACCACAGATACGCAGTATTTT.